Presented here are 28 T cell receptor beta chains from one specimen sequenced in a study of blood T cells in healthy people across ages. It was with a sample-barcoded 5' primer and a J-beta primer mix that a second PCR of roughly 7 to 12 cycles was run. One entry per CDR3 protein results from TCRdb running MiXCR on the 5' RACE reads. The table has 1,500,000 or so distinct CDR3 sequences, approximately 63% seen once; the top ten hold under 8.5%. The sample was blood. The source of these receptors is a man between 18 and 35 years old in good health.

V usage is TRBV6-5 and J usage is TRBJ1-1; no definite D call. Germline loops: CDR1 MNHEY, CDR2 SVGAGI. The length of the CDR3 is 13 residues. The ends were cut back, 0 bases at V and 5 bases at J, with 7 bases in the middle. The CDR3 coding sequence is TGTGCCAGCAGTTACTCGACGGGGACTGAAGCTTTCTTT. The encoded protein is CASSYSTGTEAFF.

The chain couples TRBV5-1 to TRBJ2-1, with D maybe TRBD2 (5 bases). V lost 0 bases, J lost 6 bases, and 13 bases lay in between. The CDR3 has 15 amino acids. The germline V gene has CDR1 SGHRS and CDR2 YFSETQ. The CDR3 DNA is TGCGCCAGCAGCTTGGTTCTAGACGGGGTCAATGAGCAGTTCTTC. Protein product: CASSLVLDGVNEQFF.

This sequence joins TRBV5-6 and TRBJ1-1; 8 nucleotides agree with TRBD1. V lost 2 bases, J lost 11 bases, and 2 bases stayed unmatched. Germline values: CDR1 SGHDT, CDR2 YYEEEE. The CDR3 loop spans 11 amino acids. CDR3 DNA sequence: TGTGCCAGCAGCTTTACAGGGGGTGCTTTCTTT. Encoded protein: CASSFTGGAFF. Full variable domain (outside the CDR3, taken from reference TRBV5-6 and TRBJ1-1): DAGVTQSPTHLIKTRGQQVTLRCSPKSGHDTVSWYQQALGQGPQFIFQYYEEEERQRGNFPDRFSGHQFPNYSSELNVNALLLGDSALYLCASSFTGGAFFGQGTRLTVV.

This clonotype showed up just a few times. The V gene is TRBV7-9, the J gene TRBJ2-4, with D perhaps TRBD1 or TRBD2 (6 bases each). This CDR3 comprises 14 residues. V shed 5 bases and J shed 5 bases, with 13 bases lying between them. In germline, CDR1 is SEHNR, CDR2 FQNEAQ (reference sequence). The CDR3 spells CASSIGGLENIQYF. The CDR3 DNA follows: TGTGCCAGCAGCATAGGGGGGCTGGAAAACATTCAGTACTTC.

The chain combines TRBV25-1 with TRBJ2-7, with 8 bases lining up with TRBD1. The DNA end is a closer match to TRBJ2-5, so the J assignment may be wrong. In germline, CDR1 is MGHDK, CDR2 SYGVNS. The CDR3 runs 15 residues. The CDR3 sequence is CASSEYGQGGETQYF. The DNA for the CDR3 is TGTGCCAGCAGTGAATACGGACAGGGAGGAGAGACCCAGTACTTC.

J is TRBJ2-1 and V is TRBV29-1; 16 bases are shared with TRBD2. This CDR3 contains 16 residues. V shed 1 base and J 7 bases; nucleotides not matched to a gene: 4. Germline V lookup: CDR1 SQVTM, CDR2 ANQGSEA. CDR3 in DNA: TGCAGCGTTGAAGTGTCGGGACTAGCGGGAGGGAATGAGCAGTTCTTC. Residues: CSVEVSGLAGGNEQFF.

CDR3 residues: CASSLAGANNSPLHF. For the CDR3, the DNA is TGCGCCAGCAGCTTGGCAGGGGCGAATAATTCACCCCTCCACTTT. This chain joins TRBV5-1 and TRBJ1-6, with D possibly being TRBD1 (6 bases). The length of the CDR3 is 15 residues. Germline V lookup: CDR1 SGHRS, CDR2 YFSETQ. Between the trimmed V and J ends, which lost 0 bases and 5 bases, there was a span of 9 bases.

The chain has TRBV6-4 and TRBJ1-1; tentative D call: TRBD1 (6 bases). Germline values: CDR1 MRHNA, CDR2 SNTAGT. The CDR3 runs 18 residues. The ends were cut back, 3 bases at V and 3 bases at J, with 23 bases in the middle. CDR3 protein: CASSEPSGGTESYTEAFF. The DNA of the CDR3 is TGTGCCAGCAGTGAACCCTCGGGGGGCACCGAATCATACACTGAAGCTTTCTTT.

Written as DNA, the CDR3 is TGTGCCAGCAGGCCCAGGGGGTACGAGCAGTACTTC. Its translation: CASRPRGYEQYF. V usage is TRBV28 and J usage is TRBJ2-7, with 7 bases that match TRBD1. This CDR3 contains 12 residues. The V and J ends lost 6 bases and 4 bases, in that order; junction bases with no gene match: 3. Germline V gives CDR1 MDHEN, CDR2 SYDVKM.

This clonotype has only a few counts. This sequence joins TRBV29-1 and TRBJ2-7; a weak D match, TRBD1 (6 bases). In germline, CDR1 is SQVTM, CDR2 ANQGSEA. The germline V and J ends were trimmed by 6 bases and 3 bases, with 18 bases remaining between them. The CDR3 sequence is 14 residues long. The CDR3 nucleotides read TGCAGCGTCCTATCTGGTTCAGGGGTCTACGAGCAGTACTTC. Translation: CSVLSGSGVYEQYF.

This chain uses TRBV6-5 with TRBJ2-1, with 10 bases matching TRBD2. The germline V gene encodes CDR1 MNHEY and CDR2 SVGAGI. This CDR3 spans 16 amino acids. V lost 5 bases to trimming and J lost 9 bases; unmatched junction nucleotides: 13. The CDR3, as DNA: TGTGCCAGCAGTCCTCGGGTCGGGACTAGCGAATCTGAGCAGTTCTTC. Residues: CASSPRVGTSESEQFF.

This chain uses TRBV28 with TRBJ2-7; D unresolved. CDR3 size: 14 residues. The V gene lost 7 bases and the J gene lost 3 bases, with 16 bases spanning the gap. Germline V gene sequence: CDR1 MDHEN, CDR2 SYDVKM. Written as DNA, the CDR3 is TGTGCCAGCACGAACTTCTTTGGAGTCTACGAGCAGTACTTC. Its translation: CASTNFFGVYEQYF.

This chain connects TRBV7-8 to TRBJ2-7, with D tentatively TRBD1 (5 bases). V lost 5 bases and J lost 4, with 21 bases in between. CDR1 and CDR2 from the germline V gene are SGHVS and FQNEAQ. The CDR3 has 16 amino acids. CDR3 nucleotides: TGTGCCAGCAGCAATCCACGGCGCAGGGATCTATACGAGCAGTACTTC. Translated, it gives CASSNPRRRDLYEQYF.

The J gene is TRBJ2-3, the V gene TRBV7-2; the D gene is possibly TRBD1 (6 bases). The germline V and J ends were trimmed by 1 base and 2 bases, with 16 bases remaining between them. The CDR3 covers 17 residues. Germline assignment: CDR1 SGHTA and CDR2 FQGNSA. The CDR3 region is CASSLVGAGAITDTQYF. The DNA of the CDR3 is TGTGCCAGCAGCTTAGTGGGAGCAGGGGCGATCACAGATACGCAGTATTTT.

The rearrangement links TRBV4-1 to TRBJ2-3; D is undetermined. The germline V and J ends were trimmed by 4 bases and 7 bases, with 12 bases remaining between them. The CDR3 contains 13 residues. Germline CDR1 MGHRA, CDR2 YSYEKL. The CDR3 loop is CASSPSWANTQYF. CDR3 nucleotide sequence: TGCGCCAGCAGCCCTTCTTGGGCGAATACGCAGTATTTT.

The genes are TRBV11-2 and TRBJ1-6; D is unresolved. V lost 3 bases to trimming and J lost 10 bases, with 13 bases between them. The CDR3 is 14 residues long. Germline V gene lookup returns CDR1 SGHAT and CDR2 FQNNGV. CDR3 amino acids: CASSLTREGSPLHF. In DNA, the CDR3 is TGTGCCAGCAGCTTGACGAGGGAAGGGTCACCCCTCCACTTT.

This clonotype occurred a few times. The rearrangement links TRBV3-1 to TRBJ2-3, with D perhaps being TRBD1 or TRBD2 (5 bases each). Germline V gene sequence: CDR1 LGHDT, CDR2 YNNKEL (reference sequence). The V gene lost 4 bases and the J gene lost 2 bases, with 13 bases spanning the gap. This CDR3 is built from 15 residues. The CDR3 DNA reads TGTGCCAGCAGCCCCACTAGGGGCCACACAGATACGCAGTATTTT. Its protein is CASSPTRGHTDTQYF.

The chain recombines TRBV28 with TRBJ2-4; TRBD1 matches at 10 bases. V gave up 6 bases and J gave up 4 bases; unmatched junction bases: 6. This CDR3 has 15 amino acids. Per the germline V gene, CDR1 is MDHEN and CDR2 is SYDVKM. CDR3 protein: CASSKPGQGKNIQYF. In DNA form, the CDR3 reads TGTGCCAGCAGCAAACCGGGACAGGGGAAAAACATTCAGTACTTC.

The V call is TRBV28, the J call TRBJ1-5; no reliable D call. CDR3 length: 12 amino acids. Trimming removed 6 bases at V and 7 bases at J, with 10 bases between. The germline gives CDR1 MDHEN, CDR2 SYDVKM. The CDR3 region is CASRVAGQPQHF. The DNA for the CDR3 is TGTGCCAGCAGGGTAGCGGGGCAGCCCCAGCATTTT.

This chain links TRBV7-2 with TRBJ2-2, with D possibly being TRBD2 (6 bases). Germline V CDR1 and CDR2: SGHTA, FQGNSA. V gave up 2 bases and J gave up 0 bases, with 10 bases separating them. This CDR3 has 16 residues. CDR3 sequence: CASSLWASANTGELFF. CDR3 in DNA: TGTGCCAGCAGCTTATGGGCTAGCGCGAACACCGGGGAGCTGTTTTTT.

CDR3: CASSPEIGSPYGYTF. CDR3 in DNA: TGTGCCAGCAGCCCCGAAATTGGGAGCCCCTATGGCTACACCTTC. The chain employs TRBV13 and TRBJ1-2; D gene ambiguous. There are 15 residues in the CDR3. Deletions cut 5 bases from V and 4 bases from J, with 17 bases between. Germline values: CDR1 PRHDT, CDR2 FYEKMQ (reference sequence). The full variable domain, completed using reference TRBV13 and TRBJ1-2, is AAGVIQSPRHLIKEKRETATLKCYPIPRHDTVYWYQQGPGQDPQFLISFYEKMQSDKGSIPDRFSAQQFSDYHSELNMSSLELGDSALYFCASSPEIGSPYGYTFGSGTRLTVV.

The table lists this clonotype with a few counts. The chain carries TRBV7-9 and TRBJ2-3; 7 bases agree with TRBD2. The germline V gene has CDR1 SEHNR and CDR2 FQNEAQ (reference sequence). J lost 2 bases, V lost 1 base, and 3 bases had no gene match. This CDR3 region has 15 residues. The CDR3 bases are TGTGCCAGCAGCTTAGGGACTAGAGTCACAGATACGCAGTATTTT. It is translated as CASSLGTRVTDTQYF.

The CDR3 coding sequence is TGCGCCAGCAGCTTGGCCGGGAGGGTGAACTCTGGGGCCAACGTCCTGACTTTC. Translating gives CASSLAGRVNSGANVLTF. The V and J genes are TRBV5-1 and TRBJ2-6; 8 bases align to TRBD2. CDR3 size: 18 residues. Trimming removed 0 bases from V and 0 bases from J; junction bases left unmatched: 5. The germline gives CDR1 SGHRS, CDR2 YFSETQ.

This clonotype was counted a few times. V gene TRBV27 combines with J gene TRBJ2-3; tentative D call: TRBD1 (6 bases). Trimming left V 7 bases short and J 3 bases short, with 11 bases between. The CDR3 is 13 residues long. The germline gives CDR1 MNHEY, CDR2 SMNVEV (reference sequence). CDR3 in DNA: TGTGCCAGCATGCAGGGGAGAACAGATACGCAGTATTTT. Its protein product is CASMQGRTDTQYF.

For the CDR3, the DNA is TGCGCCAGCAGCTTGGGTGTGACTCCCAATGAGCAGTTCTTC. It is translated as CASSLGVTPNEQFF. The chain joins TRBV5-1 to TRBJ2-1; D gene unclear. This CDR3 has 14 residues. Germline CDR1 SGHRS, CDR2 YFSETQ. V was clipped by 0 bases and J by 6 bases, with 10 bases between them.

This rearrangement joins TRBV11-1 to TRBJ2-4, with D possibly being TRBD1 (6 bases). The J call is uncertain, as TRBJ2-7 better fits the DNA end. CDR1 is SGHAT, CDR2 FQDESV, per germline (reference sequence). This CDR3 spans 14 amino acids. The DNA for the CDR3 is TGTGCCAGCAGCCCGGGACACCGCCTTTACGAGCAGTACTTC. Protein: CASSPGHRLYEQYF.

The gene calls are TRBV6-1 and TRBJ1-2; no firm D call. Germline assignment: CDR1 MNHNS and CDR2 SASEGT. This CDR3 contains 18 residues. Deletions cut 7 bases from V and 0 bases from J, with 24 bases between. The CDR3: CASTHQLFGLGANYGYTF. DNA for the CDR3: TGTGCCAGCACCCACCAACTGTTCGGACTGGGAGCTAACTATGGCTACACCTTC.

The rearrangement uses TRBV10-3 and TRBJ2-1, with D perhaps matching TRBD1 (6 bases). V was shortened by 9 bases and J by 4 bases, with 19 bases between the two germline ends. The germline CDR1 and CDR2 sequences are ENHRY and SYGVKD. The CDR3 loop spans 15 amino acids. The CDR3 here is CAMDREDLPYNEQFF. As DNA, the CDR3 is TGTGCCATGGACAGAGAGGACCTCCCGTACAATGAGCAGTTCTTC.